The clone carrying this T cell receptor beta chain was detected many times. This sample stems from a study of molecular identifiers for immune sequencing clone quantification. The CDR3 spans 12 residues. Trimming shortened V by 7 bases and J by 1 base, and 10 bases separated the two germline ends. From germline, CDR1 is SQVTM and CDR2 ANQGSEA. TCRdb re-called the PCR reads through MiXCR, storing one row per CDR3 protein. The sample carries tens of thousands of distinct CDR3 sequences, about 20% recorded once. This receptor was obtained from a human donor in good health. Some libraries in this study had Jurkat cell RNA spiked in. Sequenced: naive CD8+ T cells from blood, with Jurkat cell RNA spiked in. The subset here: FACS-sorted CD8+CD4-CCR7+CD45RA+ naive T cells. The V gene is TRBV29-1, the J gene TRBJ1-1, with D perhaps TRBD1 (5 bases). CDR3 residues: CSARDGNTEAFF. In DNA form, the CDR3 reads TGCAGCGCCCGGGACGGGAACACTGAAGCTTTCTTT. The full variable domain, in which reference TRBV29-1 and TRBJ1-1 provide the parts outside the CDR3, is SAVISQKPSRDICQRGTSLTIQCQVDSQVTMMFWYRQQPGQSLTLIATANQGSEATYESGFVIDKFPISRPNLTFSTLTVSNMSPEDSSIYLCSARDGNTEAFFGQGTRLTVV.